This T cell receptor (beta chain) was recorded in a study of blood T cells in healthy people across ages. For the second PCR, which ran for about 7 to 11 cycles, a sample-barcoded 5' primer and a J-beta primer mix were used. TCRdb reprocessed the 5' RACE reads via MiXCR and lists one record per CDR3 protein. This table holds some 670,000 distinct CDR3 sequences, 45% to 60% found once. Germline CDR1 is LGHNA and CDR2 is YNFKEQ. V shed 5 bases and J shed 3 bases, with 17 bases lying between them. The CDR3 is 16 amino acids. What was sequenced was blood. The V gene is TRBV4-2, the J gene TRBJ2-1; D perhaps matches TRBD1 (6 bases). The sequence was obtained from a woman at least 80 years old in good health. CDR3: CASSSHQGQSYNEQFF. CDR3 nucleotide sequence: TGTGCCAGCAGCTCCCACCAAGGACAGAGCTACAATGAGCAGTTCTTC.